A single sample gave rise to the 32 T cell receptor beta chains below, sequenced in a study of Graves' ophthalmopathy and Graves' hyperthyroidism. Amplification from RNA transcripts yielded the TCR beta CDR3 regions. Second-round multiplex PCR followed a first-round RT-PCR using HTBI primers. MiXCR, run by TCRdb on the multiplex PCR reads, gives a single entry per CDR3 protein. The sample holds about 700,000 distinct CDR3 sequences, roughly 40% seen once. Sequencing used peripheral blood. All receptors derive from an adult man with Graves' ophthalmopathy.

This clonotype was recorded at least ten times. The CDR3 nucleotides are TGTGCCAGTAGTAAGACAGGGGACACTGAAGCTTTCTTT. It translates to CASSKTGDTEAFF. This chain uses TRBV19 with TRBJ1-1; 8 bases are shared with TRBD1. The CDR3 extends over 13 amino acids. The germline V gene has CDR1 LNHDA and CDR2 SQIVND (reference sequence). Trimming cost V 4 bases and J 3 bases; bases outside gene matches: 1.

The CDR3 bases are TGTGCCAGTATGGCGGGACCCAGCTCCTACGAGCAGTACTTC. Translation gives CASMAGPSSYEQYF. The chain recombines TRBV19 with TRBJ2-7; weak D call: TRBD2 (6 bases). V was clipped by 7 bases and J by 0 bases, with 13 bases between them. CDR3 length equals 14 residues. Looked up from germline, CDR1 is LNHDA and CDR2 is SQIVND (reference sequence). Supplemented by reference TRBV19 and TRBJ2-7, the full variable domain reads DGGITQSPKYLFRKEGQNVTLSCEQNLNHDAMYWYRQDPGQGLRLIYYSQIVNDFQKGDIAEGYSVSREKKESFPLTVTSAQKNPTAFYLCASMAGPSSYEQYFGPGTRLTVT.

This chain links TRBV4-3 with TRBJ2-7; D not certain. Trimming took off 0 bases at V and 6 bases at J, with 12 bases between the two ends. Germline V CDR1 and CDR2: LGHNA, YSLEER. The CDR3 loop spans 14 amino acids. CDR3 sequence reads: CASSQDIEVPEQYF. The CDR3 nucleotides are TGCGCCAGCAGCCAAGATATAGAGGTTCCCGAGCAGTACTTC.

J is TRBJ1-1 and V is TRBV20-1; no clear D gene. The V end was cut by 0 bases, the J end by 0 bases, with 14 bases between. Germline V gives CDR1 DFQATT, CDR2 SNEGSKA (reference sequence). The CDR3 totals 16 residues. CDR3 residues: CSARDTSGQMNTEAFF. CDR3 DNA sequence: TGCAGTGCTAGAGATACCAGTGGGCAGATGAACACTGAAGCTTTCTTT.

As to this clonotype: It may be a read error: a sequence one base away is much more abundant. The chain combines TRBV7-9 with TRBJ1-5; D might be TRBD1 (5 bases). The CDR3 is 14 residues long. The V end was cut by 3 bases, the J end by 5 bases, with 11 bases between. Per germline, CDR1 SEHNR and CDR2 FQNEAQ (reference sequence). The CDR3 reads CASSFDSLYQPQHF. The CDR3 nucleotides read TGTGCCAGCAGCTTCGACAGCCTCTATCAGCCCCAGCATTTT.

This clonotype was picked up a small number of times. This chain links TRBV20-1 with TRBJ1-5; 12 bases are shared with TRBD1. There are 16 residues in the CDR3. CDR1 and CDR2 (germline): DFQATT, SNEGSKA (reference sequence). Trimming removed 2 bases from V and 6 bases from J; junction bases left unmatched: 8. The CDR3 loop is CSARPGTGGSGQPQHF. In DNA, the CDR3 is TGCAGTGCTAGACCTGGGACAGGGGGCTCCGGTCAGCCCCAGCATTTT.

This clonotype was counted a few times. J is TRBJ2-2 and V is TRBV7-9; no firm D call. CDR3 size: 12 residues. Germline V gives CDR1 SEHNR, CDR2 FQNEAQ (reference sequence). V dropped 8 bases and J dropped 1 base, with 5 bases sitting between them. The CDR3, as DNA: TGTGCCAGCCGAATGAACACCGGGGAGCTGTTTTTT. This encodes CASRMNTGELFF.

This clonotype has only a few counts. The chain is built from TRBV4-2 and TRBJ1-4; D is undetermined. The V end was cut by 0 bases, the J end by 2 bases, with 10 bases between. The CDR3 spans 16 residues. Germline V gives CDR1 LGHNA, CDR2 YNFKEQ. CDR3 sequence reads: CASSQERWMTNEKLFF. In DNA, the CDR3 is TGTGCCAGCAGCCAAGAGAGATGGATGACTAATGAAAAACTGTTTTTT.

Comments on this clonotype: No conserved phenylalanine or tryptophan ends this CDR3, so it is likely a read error. V usage is TRBV20-1 and J usage is TRBJ2-7; a weak D match, TRBD1 (6 bases). The CDR3 has 13 residues. CDR1 is DFQATT, CDR2 SNEGSKA, per germline (reference sequence). V was clipped by 3 bases and J by 0 bases, with 9 bases between them. The CDR3 region has the DNA TGCAGTGCTAGCACAGGGAGCTCCTACGAGCAGTACCTC. Its translation: CSASTGSSYEQYL.

In this sample, this clonotype turned up many times. The rearrangement uses TRBV20-1 and TRBJ1-2, with TRBD1 matching 7 bases. Germline CDR1 and CDR2: DFQATT and SNEGSKA (reference sequence). There are 16 residues in the CDR3. With 0 bases clipped from V and 6 bases from J, the junction kept 13 bases outside the gene matches. The CDR3 DNA is TGCAGTGCTAGAGACATTGGCAGGGGGTCTGACGATGGCTACACCTTC. This codes for CSARDIGRGSDDGYTF.

The sample holds a few counts of this clonotype. This chain links TRBV29-1 with TRBJ2-7; no reliable D call. Trimming took off 4 bases at V and 0 bases at J, with 10 bases between the two ends. CDR3 length equals 13 residues. The germline V gene encodes CDR1 SQVTM and CDR2 ANQGSEA. The CDR3 protein is CSVVSAISYEQYF. As DNA, the CDR3 is TGCAGCGTTGTCTCTGCCATCTCCTACGAGCAGTACTTC.

This clonotype was seen repeatedly, ten times or more. The gene calls are TRBV2 and TRBJ2-7, with TRBD2 matching 8 bases. Germline V gene data show CDR1 as SNHLY and CDR2 as FYNNEI. The CDR3 totals 14 residues. V was pared by 3 bases and J by 5 bases, with 6 bases of the junction left unmatched. The CDR3 coding sequence is TGTGCCAGCAGTGACCCGGGACTAGGTGACGAGCAGTACTTC. Its translation is CASSDPGLGDEQYF.

This clonotype occurred many times. The chain uses TRBV7-8 and TRBJ1-6; D is possibly TRBD1 (5 bases). Trimming took off 2 bases at V and 15 bases at J, with 17 bases between the two ends. This CDR3 has 14 amino acids. CDR1 and CDR2 (germline): SGHVS, FQNEAQ. The CDR3 coding sequence is TGTGCCAGCAGCTTATTCGACCGGGGGTCCGTCCTCCACTTT. The encoded protein is CASSLFDRGSVLHF. Filled out from reference TRBV7-8 and TRBJ1-6, the complete variable domain reads GAGVSQSPRYKVAKRGQDVALRCDPISGHVSLFWYQQALGQGPEFLTYFQNEAQLDKSGLPSDRFFAERPEGSVSTLKIQRTQQEDSAVYLCASSLFDRGSVLHFGNGTRLTVT.

The chain employs TRBV20-1 and TRBJ2-2; 10 positions agree with TRBD2. Germline loops: CDR1 DFQATT, CDR2 SNEGSKA (reference sequence). This CDR3 comprises 13 residues. Trimming at V came to 3 bases and at J to 6 bases, leaving 1 base not matched to a gene. CDR3 in amino acids: CSARGLASGELFF. The DNA of the CDR3 is TGCAGTGCTAGGGGACTAGCGTCCGGGGAGCTGTTTTTT.

The rearrangement joins TRBV24-1 to TRBJ2-5; D not resolved. The length of the CDR3 is 17 residues. With 2 bases removed from V and 4 bases from J, the gap between germline ends came to 19 bases. Per germline, CDR1 KGHDR and CDR2 SFDVKD. The CDR3 region has the DNA TGTGCCACCAGTGATTCTTCCATGGGTAAGAAGGGAGAGACCCAGTACTTC. Translation gives CATSDSSMGKKGETQYF.

This clonotype was detected many times. The genes are TRBV29-1 and TRBJ1-3; D may be TRBD1 (6 bases). V lost 4 bases and J lost 0, with 10 bases in between. The CDR3 is 14 amino acids. Germline V CDR1 and CDR2: SQVTM, ANQGSEA. The CDR3 nucleotides read TGCAGCGTTGGGGGGCCTAGCTCTGGAAACACCATATATTTT. Encoded protein: CSVGGPSSGNTIYF. The full variable domain, rest sourced from reference TRBV29-1 and TRBJ1-3, is SAVISQKPSRDICQRGTSLTIQCQVDSQVTMMFWYRQQPGQSLTLIATANQGSEATYESGFVIDKFPISRPNLTFSTLTVSNMSPEDSSIYLCSVGGPSSGNTIYFGEGSWLTVV.

V usage is TRBV5-6 and J usage is TRBJ2-5; 8 nucleotides align to TRBD1. The ends lost 0 bases at V and 6 bases at J; junction bases unmatched: 10. The CDR3 has 16 amino acids. In germline, CDR1 is SGHDT, CDR2 YYEEEE. The CDR3 loop reads CASSLGSDRDSKTQYF. Written as DNA, the CDR3 is TGTGCCAGCAGCTTGGGGTCGGACAGGGATTCAAAGACCCAGTACTTC. Variable domain in full (rest from reference TRBV5-6 and TRBJ2-5): DAGVTQSPTHLIKTRGQQVTLRCSPKSGHDTVSWYQQALGQGPQFIFQYYEEEERQRGNFPDRFSGHQFPNYSSELNVNALLLGDSALYLCASSLGSDRDSKTQYFGPGTRLLVL.

The rearrangement joins TRBV7-9 to TRBJ2-6; D uncertain. The CDR3 loop spans 14 amino acids. CDR1 and CDR2 (germline): SEHNR, FQNEAQ (reference sequence). The ends were cut back, 5 bases at V and 4 bases at J, with 9 bases in the middle. CDR3 coding DNA: TGTGCCAGCAGCCGACCACAGGGGGCCAACGTCCTGACTTTC. This sequence encodes CASSRPQGANVLTF. Combining the CDR3 with reference TRBV7-9 and TRBJ2-6 gives the whole variable domain DTGVSQNPRHKITKRGQNVTFRCDPISEHNRLYWYRQTLGQGPEFLTYFQNEAQLEKSRLLSDRFSAERPKGSFSTLEIQRTEQGDSAMYLCASSRPQGANVLTFGAGSRLTVL.

The chain links TRBV20-1 to TRBJ2-7, with 15 bases lining up with TRBD2. The CDR3 contains 19 residues. The V gene end was trimmed by 0 bases and the J gene end by 0 bases; junction bases not matched to a gene: 9. Germline CDR1 DFQATT, CDR2 SNEGSKA (reference sequence). The CDR3 reads CSAREAGTSGGISSYEQYF. CDR3 nucleotides: TGCAGTGCTAGAGAAGCTGGGACTAGCGGGGGGATAAGCTCCTACGAGCAGTACTTC.

In the case of this clonotype: A read error is possible here, since a much larger clone lies one base away. V is TRBV2 and J is TRBJ1-3, with D possibly TRBD1 on 5 matching bases. Germline lookup yields CDR1 SNHLY and CDR2 FYNNEI. The CDR3 totals 13 residues. With 5 bases removed from V and 2 bases from J, the gap between germline ends came to 7 bases. This CDR3 is CASSSGTGNTIYF. As DNA, the CDR3 is TGTGCCAGCAGTTCAGGGACTGGAAACACCATATATTTT.

V usage is TRBV2 and J usage is TRBJ1-2; 11 bases are shared with TRBD1. CDR1 and CDR2 (germline): SNHLY, FYNNEI. This CDR3 contains 16 residues. Trimming cost V 4 bases and J 5 bases; bases outside gene matches: 9. CDR3 nucleotides: TGTGCCAGCAGTGCTCCTACCGGGACAGGGGGATATGGCTACACCTTC. It translates to CASSAPTGTGGYGYTF. The full variable domain, completed using reference TRBV2 and TRBJ1-2, is EPEVTQTPSHQVTQMGQEVILRCVPISNHLYFYWYRQILGQKVEFLVSFYNNEISEKSEIFDDQFSVERPDGSNFTLKIRSTKLEDSAMYFCASSAPTGTGGYGYTFGSGTRLTVV.

This clonotype was observed a single time. The chain couples TRBV29-1 to TRBJ2-2; TRBD1 matches at 9 bases. V shed 6 bases and J 2 bases; nucleotides not matched to a gene: 10. CDR3 length equals 16 residues. Germline V lookup: CDR1 SQVTM, CDR2 ANQGSEA. The DNA for the CDR3 is TGCAGCGTCCTTGGACAGGGGAGATCAAACACCGGGGAGCTGTTTTTT. Amino acid sequence: CSVLGQGRSNTGELFF.

This clonotype occurred many times. CDR3 residues: CASSLEASRETQYF. The CDR3 nucleotides read TGTGCCAGCAGCTTAGAGGCTAGCAGGGAGACCCAGTACTTC. The V call is TRBV7-6, the J call TRBJ2-5; D may be TRBD2 (5 bases). The CDR3 is 14 residues long. Trimming took off 1 base at V and 5 bases at J, with 11 bases between the two ends. Per the germline V gene, CDR1 is SGHVS and CDR2 is FNYEAQ.

On this clonotype itself: A read error is likely, as this CDR3 ends without the conserved phenylalanine or tryptophan. The DNA is omitted, as the CDR3 cannot be located on it reliably, and the CDR3 follows TCRdb's listing. The chain links TRBV10-3 to TRBJ1-2. The CDR3 contains 14 residues when both ends are counted. Germline CDR1 ENHRY, CDR2 SYGVKD. CDR3 sequence: CAISDLDRNYGNTS.

This clonotype was recorded a few times. The chain recombines TRBV27 with TRBJ2-7; 9 bases align to TRBD1. V was pared by 6 bases and J by 1 base, with 4 bases of the junction left unmatched. Germline CDR1 and CDR2: MNHEY and SMNVEV (reference sequence). The CDR3 loop spans 14 amino acids. Written as DNA, the CDR3 is TGTGCCAGCAGGTTGACAGGGGGGTCCTACGAGCAGTACTTC. Translation gives CASRLTGGSYEQYF.

The V gene is TRBV7-9, the J gene TRBJ1-5; TRBD1 is a possible D gene (6 bases). Germline V gene sequence: CDR1 SEHNR, CDR2 FQNEAQ (reference sequence). This CDR3 contains 16 residues. Trimming took off 0 bases at V and 7 bases at J, with 16 bases between the two ends. The CDR3 region has the DNA TGTGCCAGCAGCTTAGCGAGCGCAGGGGTCGACCAGCCCCAGCATTTT. It codes for CASSLASAGVDQPQHF.

CDR3 DNA: TGTGCCAGCAGCTCCGGACATCCGAACACCGGGGAGCTGTTTTTT. This codes for CASSSGHPNTGELFF. The chain recombines TRBV7-9 with TRBJ2-2; possible D gene TRBD1, 5 bases. Per germline, CDR1 SEHNR and CDR2 FQNEAQ (reference sequence). V was shortened by 4 bases and J by 0 bases, with 9 bases between the two germline ends. This CDR3 has 15 residues.

The sample holds one count of this clonotype. The CDR3 region is CASSSEANVLTF. For the CDR3, the DNA is TGCGCCAGCAGCTCGGAGGCCAACGTCCTGACTTTC. V usage is TRBV10-2 and J usage is TRBJ2-6; D uncertain. Germline CDR1 is WSHSY and CDR2 is SAAADI. Trimming shortened V by 6 bases and J by 6 bases, and 6 bases separated the two germline ends. The CDR3 loop spans 12 amino acids.

Concerning this clonotype itself: Because the CDR3 is missing its conserved closing phenylalanine or tryptophan, this is likely a read error. The limits of the CDR3 on the DNA are not certain, so only TCRdb's listed CDR3 is given. J is TRBJ2-6 and V is TRBV12-3 or TRBV12-4; the listed D gene, TRBD2, was not tested against the DNA. Including both end residues, the CDR3 is 10 amino acids long. The CDR3 reads CASRRGFTNT.

There are a few counts of this clonotype. The chain links TRBV28 to TRBJ1-2; D gene uncertain. CDR1 and CDR2 from the germline V gene are MDHEN and SYDVKM. V was trimmed by 6 bases and J by 5 bases, leaving 10 bases between them. This CDR3 comprises 12 residues. The chain's CDR3 is CASSTAAYGYTF. The CDR3 bases are TGTGCCAGCAGCACCGCGGCTTATGGCTACACCTTC.

Comments on this clonotype: A read error may produce the germline difference seen at one junction end. The chain employs TRBV10-3 and TRBJ2-7; unclear D gene. The length of the CDR3 is 13 residues. Per germline, CDR1 ENHRY and CDR2 SYGVKD. CDR3 amino acids: CASSVDTVYEQYF. The CDR3 bases are TGTGCCAGCAGTGTAGACACGGTCTACGAGCAGTACTTC.

The sample holds a few counts of this clonotype. This sequence joins TRBV7-9 and TRBJ2-7; D uncertain. The CDR3 is made up of 16 amino acids. V was trimmed by 0 bases and J by 5 bases, leaving 17 bases between them. Germline V gene lookup returns CDR1 SEHNR and CDR2 FQNEAQ (reference sequence). For the CDR3, the DNA is TGTGCCAGCAGCTTAGCAGGCGGAAAGAGAGAGGACGAGCAGTACTTC. Protein sequence: CASSLAGGKREDEQYF. Full variable domain (outside the CDR3, taken from reference TRBV7-9 and TRBJ2-7): DTGVSQNPRHKITKRGQNVTFRCDPISEHNRLYWYRQTLGQGPEFLTYFQNEAQLEKSRLLSDRFSAERPKGSFSTLEIQRTEQGDSAMYLCASSLAGGKREDEQYFGPGTRLTVT.